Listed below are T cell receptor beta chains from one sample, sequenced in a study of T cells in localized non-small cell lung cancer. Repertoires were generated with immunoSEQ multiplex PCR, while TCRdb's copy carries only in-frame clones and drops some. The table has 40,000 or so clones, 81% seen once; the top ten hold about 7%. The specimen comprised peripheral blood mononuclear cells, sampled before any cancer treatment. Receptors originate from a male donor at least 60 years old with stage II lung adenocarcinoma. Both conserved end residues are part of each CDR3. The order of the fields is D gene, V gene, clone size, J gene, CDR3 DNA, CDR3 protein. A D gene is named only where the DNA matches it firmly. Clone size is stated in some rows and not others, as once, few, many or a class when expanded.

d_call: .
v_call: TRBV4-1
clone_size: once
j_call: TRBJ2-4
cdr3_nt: TGCGCCAGCAGCCAAGAAGCCTCCTTAGCCAAAAACATTCAGTACTTC
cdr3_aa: CASSQEASLAKNIQYF

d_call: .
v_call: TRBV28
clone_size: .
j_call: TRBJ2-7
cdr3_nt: TGTGCCAGCAGTTCCGCCGGGATATGGTACGAGCAGTACTTC
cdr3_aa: CASSSAGIWYEQYF

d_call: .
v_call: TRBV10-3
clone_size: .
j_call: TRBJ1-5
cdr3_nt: TGTGCCATCAGTGAGTCGGGGAGTAGCAATCAGCCCCAGCATTTT
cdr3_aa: CAISESGSSNQPQHF

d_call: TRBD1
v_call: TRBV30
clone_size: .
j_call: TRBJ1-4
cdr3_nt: TGTGCCTGGAGCCCAGGGGGTTCTAATGAAAAACTGTTTTTT
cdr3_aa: CAWSPGGSNEKLFF

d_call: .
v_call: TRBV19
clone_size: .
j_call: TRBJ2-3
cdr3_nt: TGTGCCAGTAGTACCCTGGACCGGAGGGCAGATACGCAGTATTTT
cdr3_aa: CASSTLDRRADTQYF

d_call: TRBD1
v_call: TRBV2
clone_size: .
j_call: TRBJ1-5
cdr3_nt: TGTGCCAGCAGTCAGGGGGCGCGGCAGCCCCAGCATTTT
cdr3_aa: CASSQGARQPQHF

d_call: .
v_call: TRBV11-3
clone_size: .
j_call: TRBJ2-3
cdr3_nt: TGTGCCAGCAGACTACACCCCTATACGCAGTATTTT
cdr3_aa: CASRLHPYTQYF

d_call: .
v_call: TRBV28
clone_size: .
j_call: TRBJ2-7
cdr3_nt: TGTGCCAGCAGTCCTATGGCCGGGACCCTTGGGGAGCAGTACTTC
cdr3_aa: CASSPMAGTLGEQYF

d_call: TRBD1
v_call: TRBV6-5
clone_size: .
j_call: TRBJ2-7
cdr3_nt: TGTGCCAGCAGTCGGGACAGGGAAAGCCACGAGCAGTACTTC
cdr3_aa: CASSRDRESHEQYF

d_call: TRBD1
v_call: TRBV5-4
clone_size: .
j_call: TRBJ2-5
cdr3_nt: TGTGCCAGCAGCGGAATTACAGGGGTAGAGACCCAGTACTTC
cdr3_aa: CASSGITGVETQYF